This T cell receptor (beta chain) was sequenced for a study of identical twins. This CDR3 has 11 residues. From germline, CDR1 is SQVTM and CDR2 ANQGSEA. V gave up 1 base and J gave up 5 bases, with 5 bases separating them. This clonotype was detected only a few times. TCRdb ran MiXCR on the 5' RACE reads and lists one entry per CDR3 protein. The table has hundreds of thousands of distinct CDR3 sequences, 21% seen once. The sample was also reused in another study, on T cells expressing NK-cell markers.

This sequence joins TRBV29-1 and TRBJ1-2, with D uncertain. Sequenced: PBMCs. The receptor comes from a young woman in good health. The CDR3, as DNA: TGCAGCGTTGAAGTGCGGTATGGCTACACCTTC. Translating gives CSVEVRYGYTF.